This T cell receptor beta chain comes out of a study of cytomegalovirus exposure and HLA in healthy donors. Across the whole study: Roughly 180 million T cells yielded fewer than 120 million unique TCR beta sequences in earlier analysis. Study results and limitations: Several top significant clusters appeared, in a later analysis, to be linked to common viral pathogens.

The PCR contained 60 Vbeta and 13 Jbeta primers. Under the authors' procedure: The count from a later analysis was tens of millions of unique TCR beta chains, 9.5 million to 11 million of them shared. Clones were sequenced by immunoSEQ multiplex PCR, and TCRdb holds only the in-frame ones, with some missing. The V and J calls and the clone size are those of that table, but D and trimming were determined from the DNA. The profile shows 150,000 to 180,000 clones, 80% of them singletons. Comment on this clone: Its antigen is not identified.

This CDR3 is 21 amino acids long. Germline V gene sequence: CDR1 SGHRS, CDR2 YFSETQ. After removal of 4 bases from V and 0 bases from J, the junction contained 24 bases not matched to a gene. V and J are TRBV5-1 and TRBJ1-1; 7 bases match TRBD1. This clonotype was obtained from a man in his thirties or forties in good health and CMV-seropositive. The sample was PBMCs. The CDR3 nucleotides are TGCGCCAGCAGCCCACTCGGTCCCCGTCGTGGGACAGTTCTCATGAACACTGAAGCTTTCTTT. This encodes CASSPLGPRRGTVLMNTEAFF.